One sample yielded the 2 T cell receptor beta chains listed below, sequenced in a study of blood T cell repertoires in COVID-19. Some clones are missing from TCRdb's copy, which holds only in-frame ones; the method was immunoSEQ multiplex PCR. Found here are roughly 310,000 clones, around nine tenths of them singletons; the top ten hold 9.5%. Sequenced sample: PBMCs or T cells enriched from blood (not recorded which). The receptors stem from a middle-aged woman who had recovered from COVID-19.

This rearrangement joins TRBV5-4 to TRBJ1-2, with D uncertain. CDR1 and CDR2 (germline): SGHNT, YYREEE (reference sequence). V was trimmed by 0 bases and J by 2 bases, leaving 11 bases between them. There are 15 residues in the CDR3. The CDR3 loop reads CASSLAVSGNYGYTF. For the CDR3, the DNA is TGTGCCAGCAGCTTGGCCGTATCGGGAAACTATGGCTACACCTTC.

The chain employs TRBV28 and TRBJ1-1, with D possibly matching TRBD1 (6 bases). Per germline, CDR1 MDHEN and CDR2 SYDVKM. V shed 8 bases and J shed 0 bases, with 13 bases lying between them. This CDR3 is built from 14 residues. The CDR3 loop reads CASGNRALNTEAFF. CDR3 DNA: TGTGCCAGCGGGAACAGGGCCTTGAACACTGAAGCTTTCTTT.